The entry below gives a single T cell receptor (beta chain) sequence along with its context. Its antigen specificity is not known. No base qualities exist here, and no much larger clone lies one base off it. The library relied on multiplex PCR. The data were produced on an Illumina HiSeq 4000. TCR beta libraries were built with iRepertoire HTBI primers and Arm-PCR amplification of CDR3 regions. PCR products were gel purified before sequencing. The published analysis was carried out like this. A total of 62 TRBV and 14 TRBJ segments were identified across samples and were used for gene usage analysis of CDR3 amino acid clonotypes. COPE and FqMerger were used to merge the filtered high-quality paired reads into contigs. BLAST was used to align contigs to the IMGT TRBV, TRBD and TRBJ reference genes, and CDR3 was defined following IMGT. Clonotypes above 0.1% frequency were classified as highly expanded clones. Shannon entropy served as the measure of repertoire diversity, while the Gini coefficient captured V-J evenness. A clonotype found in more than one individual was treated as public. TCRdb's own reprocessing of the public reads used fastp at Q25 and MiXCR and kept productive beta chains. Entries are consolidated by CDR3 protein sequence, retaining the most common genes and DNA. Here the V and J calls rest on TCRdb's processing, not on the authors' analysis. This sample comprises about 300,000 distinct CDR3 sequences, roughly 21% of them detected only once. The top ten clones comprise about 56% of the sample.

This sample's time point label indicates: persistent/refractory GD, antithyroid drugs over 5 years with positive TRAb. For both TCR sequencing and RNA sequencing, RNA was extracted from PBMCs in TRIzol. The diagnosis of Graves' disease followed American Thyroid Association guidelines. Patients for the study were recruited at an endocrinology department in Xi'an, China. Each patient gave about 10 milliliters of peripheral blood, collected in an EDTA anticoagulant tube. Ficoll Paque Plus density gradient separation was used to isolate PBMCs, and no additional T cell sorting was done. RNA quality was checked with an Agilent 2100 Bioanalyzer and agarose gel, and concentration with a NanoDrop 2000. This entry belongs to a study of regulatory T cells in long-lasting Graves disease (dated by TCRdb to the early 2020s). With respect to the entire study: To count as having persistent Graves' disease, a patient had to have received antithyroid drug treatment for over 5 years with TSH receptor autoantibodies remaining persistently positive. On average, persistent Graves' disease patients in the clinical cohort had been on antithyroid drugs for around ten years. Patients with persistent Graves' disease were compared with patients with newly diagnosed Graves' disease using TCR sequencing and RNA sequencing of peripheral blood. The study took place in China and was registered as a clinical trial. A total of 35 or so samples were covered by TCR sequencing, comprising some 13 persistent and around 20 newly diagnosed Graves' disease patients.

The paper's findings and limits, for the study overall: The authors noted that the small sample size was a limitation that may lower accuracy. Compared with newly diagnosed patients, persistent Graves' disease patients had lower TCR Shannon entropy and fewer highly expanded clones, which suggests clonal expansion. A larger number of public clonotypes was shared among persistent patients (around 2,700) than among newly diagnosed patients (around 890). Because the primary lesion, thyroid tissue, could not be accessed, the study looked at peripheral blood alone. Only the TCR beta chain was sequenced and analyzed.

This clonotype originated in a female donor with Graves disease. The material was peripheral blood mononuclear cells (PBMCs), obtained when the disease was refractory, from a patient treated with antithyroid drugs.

The bases are TGTGCCATCACCGGGACAGGGTATTCCGGGGAGCTGTTTTTT. Translated, it reads CAITGTGYSGELFF. The rearranged chain carries TRBV10-3 and TRBJ2-2, and 9 junctional nucleotides match TRBD1. V and J are trimmed by 7 bases and 6 bases, and the gene matches miss 6 bases of the junction. Sequences ENHRY (CDR1) and SYGVKD (CDR2) are obtained from the germline V gene. Its CDR3 holds 14 amino acids, cysteine through phenylalanine. The only DNA kept is the CDR3, 42 bases in frame from the first base.